Listed below are T cell receptor beta chains from one sample, sequenced in a study of T-cell reconstitution after alpha-beta-depleted transplantation in children. Each CDR3 protein is one row after TCRdb ran MiXCR on the PCR reads. The table records 400,000 to 500,000 distinct CDR3 sequences, 11% of them present only once. Sample: PBMCs from the stem cell graft donor, taken from the stem cell graft. The source is a human donor who donated a stem cell graft to a child with acute myeloid leukemia. Each CDR3 is given with its conserved first and last residue. D genes are given only for firm matches. Where a row states a size, it is once, few, many or the class of an expanded clone; other rows omit it.

j_call v_call cdr3_length clone_size d_call cdr3_nt cdr3_aa
TRBJ1-5 TRBV6-5 14 few - TGTGCCAGCAGTTACGCCGCAGGTGATCAGCCCCAGCATTTT CASSYAAGDQPQHF
TRBJ2-5 TRBV7-2 17 few TRBD2 TGTGCCAGCAGTTCACGGACTAGCGGGAGGGCCGGGGAGACCCAGTACTTC CASSSRTSGRAGETQYF
TRBJ2-1 TRBV2 14 many - TGTGCCAGCAGTTGGACTACGTTATACAATGAGCAGTTCTTC CASSWTTLYNEQFF
TRBJ2-5 TRBV6-2/TRBV6-3 18 - TRBD2 TGTGCCAGCAGTTACCAGGGACTAGCGGGGGGGGACCAAGAGACCCAGTACTTC CASSYQGLAGGDQETQYF
TRBJ2-1 TRBV7-2 16 - TRBD2 TGTGCCAGCAGCATCTTTAGCGGGGGGGCCAACAATGAGCAGTTCTTC CASSIFSGGANNEQFF
TRBJ1-1 TRBV30 16 many - TGTGCCTGGAGTGTACGGACAGTGGGTAGGGACACTGAAGCTTTCTTT CAWSVRTVGRDTEAFF
TRBJ2-7 TRBV4-1 15 - - TGCGCCAGCAGCCAAGTTACAGCACTATCCTACGAGCAGTACTTC CASSQVTALSYEQYF
TRBJ1-2 TRBV7-2 12 - - TGTGCCAGCACCGAGACTAACTATGGCTACACCTTC CASTETNYGYTF
TRBJ2-1 TRBV10-3 17 few TRBD2 TGTGCCATCAGTGGGGCCCCGACTAGCGGGAGGACGAATGAGCAGTTCTTC CAISGAPTSGRTNEQFF
TRBJ2-3 TRBV18 14 - - TGTGCCACCTCACCGACTTTGGGAACAGATACGCAGTATTTT CATSPTLGTDTQYF
TRBJ2-7 TRBV5-1 13 many - TGCGCCAGCAGCTTCCAAGGTGAGGACGAGCAGTACTTC CASSFQGEDEQYF
TRBJ2-1 TRBV20-1 15 - TRBD2 TGCAGTGCTAGGGGCCCTAGCGGGAGTGCCAATGAGCAGTTCTTC CSARGPSGSANEQFF
TRBJ1-1 TRBV12-3/TRBV12-4 16 few - TGTGCCAGCAGTTTAGGGGTGGGTCTGGTGCGGACTGAAGCTTTCTTT CASSLGVGLVRTEAFF